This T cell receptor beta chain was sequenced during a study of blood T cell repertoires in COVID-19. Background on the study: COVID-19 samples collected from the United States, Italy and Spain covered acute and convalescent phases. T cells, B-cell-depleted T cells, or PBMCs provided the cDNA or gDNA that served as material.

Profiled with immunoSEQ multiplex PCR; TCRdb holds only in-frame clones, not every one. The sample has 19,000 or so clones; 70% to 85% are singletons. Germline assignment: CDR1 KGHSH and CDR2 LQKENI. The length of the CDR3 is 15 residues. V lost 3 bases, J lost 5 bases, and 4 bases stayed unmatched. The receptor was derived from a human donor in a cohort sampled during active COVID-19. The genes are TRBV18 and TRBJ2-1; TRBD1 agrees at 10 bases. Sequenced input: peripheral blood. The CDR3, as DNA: TGTGCCAGCTCACCCCGGGACAGGGGAAACAATGAGCAGTTCTTC. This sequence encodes CASSPRDRGNNEQFF.